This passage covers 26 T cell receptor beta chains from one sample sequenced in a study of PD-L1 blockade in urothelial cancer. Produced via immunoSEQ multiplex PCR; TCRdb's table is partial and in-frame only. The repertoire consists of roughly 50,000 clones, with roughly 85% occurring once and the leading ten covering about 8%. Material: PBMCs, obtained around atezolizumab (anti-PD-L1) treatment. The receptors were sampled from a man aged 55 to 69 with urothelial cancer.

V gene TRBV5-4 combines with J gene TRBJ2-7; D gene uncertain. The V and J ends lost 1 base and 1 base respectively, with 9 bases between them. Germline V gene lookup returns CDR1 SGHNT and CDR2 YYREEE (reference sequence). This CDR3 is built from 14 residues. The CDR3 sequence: CASSLTPLSYEQYF. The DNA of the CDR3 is TGTGCCAGCAGCTTGACTCCATTGTCCTACGAGCAGTACTTC.

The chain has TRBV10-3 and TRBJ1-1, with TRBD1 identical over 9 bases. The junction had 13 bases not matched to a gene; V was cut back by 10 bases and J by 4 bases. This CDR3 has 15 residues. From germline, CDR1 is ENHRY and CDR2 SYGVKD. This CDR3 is CATGWGQGGGTEAFF. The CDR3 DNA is TGTGCCACCGGATGGGGACAGGGCGGTGGCACTGAAGCTTTCTTT.

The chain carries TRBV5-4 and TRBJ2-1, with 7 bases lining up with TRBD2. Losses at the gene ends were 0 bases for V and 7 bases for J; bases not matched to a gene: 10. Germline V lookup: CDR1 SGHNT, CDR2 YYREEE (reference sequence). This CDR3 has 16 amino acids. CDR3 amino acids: CASSLASLAAGNEQFF. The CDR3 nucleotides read TGTGCCAGCAGCTTGGCCAGTCTAGCGGCGGGGAATGAGCAGTTCTTC. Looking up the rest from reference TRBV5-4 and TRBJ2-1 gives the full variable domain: ETGVTQSPTHLIKTRGQQVTLRCSSQSGHNTVSWYQQALGQGPQFIFQYYREEENGRGNFPPRFSGLQFPNYSSELNVNALELDDSALYLCASSLASLAAGNEQFFGPGTRLTVL.

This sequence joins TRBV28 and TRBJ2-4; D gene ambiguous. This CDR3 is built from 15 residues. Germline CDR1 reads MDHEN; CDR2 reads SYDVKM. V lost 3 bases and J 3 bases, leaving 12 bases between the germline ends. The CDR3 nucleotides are TGTGCCAGCAGTTTTAGAGAGGTCGGCAAAAACATTCAGTACTTC. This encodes CASSFREVGKNIQYF.

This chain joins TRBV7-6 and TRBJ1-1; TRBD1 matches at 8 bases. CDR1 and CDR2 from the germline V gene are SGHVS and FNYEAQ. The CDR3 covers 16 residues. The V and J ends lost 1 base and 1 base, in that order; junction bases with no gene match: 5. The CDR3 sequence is CASSLGQGRGNTEAFF. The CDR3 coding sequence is TGTGCCAGCAGCTTAGGACAGGGGAGAGGGAACACTGAAGCTTTCTTT.

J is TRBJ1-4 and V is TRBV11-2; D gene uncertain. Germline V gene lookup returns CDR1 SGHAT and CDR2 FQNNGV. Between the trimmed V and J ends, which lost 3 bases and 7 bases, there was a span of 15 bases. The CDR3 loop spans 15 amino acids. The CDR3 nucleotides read TGTGCCAGCAGCTTCGGTTCGCGGGAGAGTGAAAAACTGTTTTTT. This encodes CASSFGSRESEKLFF.

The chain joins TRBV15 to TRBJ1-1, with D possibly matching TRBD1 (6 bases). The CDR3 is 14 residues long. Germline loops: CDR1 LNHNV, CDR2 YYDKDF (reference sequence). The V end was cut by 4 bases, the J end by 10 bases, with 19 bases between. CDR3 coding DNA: TGTGCCACCAGCACGACGCATCAAAGGGGGGGAGCTTTCTTT. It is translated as CATSTTHQRGGAFF.

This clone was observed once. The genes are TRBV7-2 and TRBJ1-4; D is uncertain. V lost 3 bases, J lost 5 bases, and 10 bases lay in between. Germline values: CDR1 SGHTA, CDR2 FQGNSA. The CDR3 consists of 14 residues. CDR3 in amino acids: CASSFFGLNEKLFF. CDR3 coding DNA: TGTGCCAGCAGCTTCTTTGGCCTGAATGAAAAACTGTTTTTT.

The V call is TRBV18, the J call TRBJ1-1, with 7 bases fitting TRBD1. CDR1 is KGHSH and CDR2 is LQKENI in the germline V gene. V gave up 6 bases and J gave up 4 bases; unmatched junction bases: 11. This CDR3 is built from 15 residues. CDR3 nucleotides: TGTGCCAGCTCCTGGGACAGAACGAGGATCACTGAAGCTTTCTTT. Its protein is CASSWDRTRITEAFF.

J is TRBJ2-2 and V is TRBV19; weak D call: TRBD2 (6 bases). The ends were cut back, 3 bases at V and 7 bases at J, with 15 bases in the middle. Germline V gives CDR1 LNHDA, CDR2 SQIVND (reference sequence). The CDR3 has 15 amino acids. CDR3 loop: CASSMGEVLHGELFF. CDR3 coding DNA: TGTGCCAGTAGTATGGGGGAGGTGCTCCACGGGGAGCTGTTTTTT. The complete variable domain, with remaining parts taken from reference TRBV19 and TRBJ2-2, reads DGGITQSPKYLFRKEGQNVTLSCEQNLNHDAMYWYRQDPGQGLRLIYYSQIVNDFQKGDIAEGYSVSREKKESFPLTVTSAQKNPTAFYLCASSMGEVLHGELFFGEGSRLTVL.

For the CDR3, the DNA is TGTGCCAGCAGTGGAAGACTAGCGGAGGAGCAGTACTTC. This encodes CASSGRLAEEQYF. The chain has TRBV2 and TRBJ2-7; 9 bases align to TRBD2. Per the germline V gene, CDR1 is SNHLY and CDR2 is FYNNEI. The CDR3 extends over 13 amino acids. After removal of 4 bases from V and 7 bases from J, the junction contained 5 bases not matched to a gene.

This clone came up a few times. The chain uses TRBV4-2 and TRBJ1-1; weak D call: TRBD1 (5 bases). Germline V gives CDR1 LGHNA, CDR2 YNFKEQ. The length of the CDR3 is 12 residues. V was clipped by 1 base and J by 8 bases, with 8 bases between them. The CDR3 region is CASSQVSGEAFF. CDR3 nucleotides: TGTGCCAGCAGCCAAGTCTCAGGGGAAGCTTTCTTT.

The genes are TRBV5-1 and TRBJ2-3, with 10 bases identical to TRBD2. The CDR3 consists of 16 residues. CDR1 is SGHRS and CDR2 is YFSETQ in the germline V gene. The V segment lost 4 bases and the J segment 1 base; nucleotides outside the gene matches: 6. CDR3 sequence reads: CASSGRTSGGTDTQYF. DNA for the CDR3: TGCGCCAGCAGCGGACGGACTAGCGGTGGCACAGATACGCAGTATTTT.

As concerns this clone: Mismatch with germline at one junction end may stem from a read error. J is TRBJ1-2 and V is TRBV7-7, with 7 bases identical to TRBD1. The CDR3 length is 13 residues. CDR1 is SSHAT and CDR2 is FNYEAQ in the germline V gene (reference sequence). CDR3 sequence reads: CASSPLQGDGYTF. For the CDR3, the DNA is TGTGCTAGCAGCCCTCTCCAGGGGGATGGCTACACCTTC.

CDR3 protein: CASSQDLAGGPLGPDTQYF. The CDR3 DNA reads TGTGCCAGCAGCCAAGATCTAGCGGGGGGGCCCCTTGGCCCAGATACGCAGTATTTT. The rearrangement joins TRBV4-2 to TRBJ2-3; 12 nucleotides line up with TRBD2. CDR1 LGHNA and CDR2 YNFKEQ come from the germline V gene. The ends lost 0 bases at V and 4 bases at J; junction bases unmatched: 11. The CDR3 sequence is 19 residues long.

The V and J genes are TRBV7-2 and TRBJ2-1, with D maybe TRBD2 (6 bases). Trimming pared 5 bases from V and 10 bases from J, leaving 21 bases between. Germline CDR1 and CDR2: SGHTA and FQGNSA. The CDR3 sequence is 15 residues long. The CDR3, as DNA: TGTGCCAGCAGCCCAAGGGTGGGGGGAACCGTCGAGCAGTTCTTC. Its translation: CASSPRVGGTVEQFF.

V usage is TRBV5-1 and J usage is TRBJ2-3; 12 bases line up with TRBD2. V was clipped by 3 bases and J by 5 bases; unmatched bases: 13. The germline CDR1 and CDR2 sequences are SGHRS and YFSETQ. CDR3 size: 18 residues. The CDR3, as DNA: TGCGCCAGCAGCTCCGAAACGACTAGCGGGGGAAGAAAAGATACGCAGTATTTT. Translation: CASSSETTSGGRKDTQYF.

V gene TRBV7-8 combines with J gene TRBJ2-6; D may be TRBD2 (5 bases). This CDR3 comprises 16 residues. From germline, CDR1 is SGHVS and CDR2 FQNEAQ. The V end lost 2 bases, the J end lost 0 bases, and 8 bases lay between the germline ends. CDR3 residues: CASSLIGDSGANVLTF. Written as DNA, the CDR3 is TGTGCCAGCAGCTTAATCGGGGACTCTGGGGCCAACGTCCTGACTTTC.

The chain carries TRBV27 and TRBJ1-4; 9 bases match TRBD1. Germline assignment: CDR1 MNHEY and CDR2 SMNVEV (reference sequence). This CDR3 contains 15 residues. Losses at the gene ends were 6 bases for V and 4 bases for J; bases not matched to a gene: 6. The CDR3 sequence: CASRRPGQGNEKLFF. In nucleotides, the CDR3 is TGTGCCAGCAGACGGCCGGGACAGGGTAATGAAAAACTGTTTTTT.

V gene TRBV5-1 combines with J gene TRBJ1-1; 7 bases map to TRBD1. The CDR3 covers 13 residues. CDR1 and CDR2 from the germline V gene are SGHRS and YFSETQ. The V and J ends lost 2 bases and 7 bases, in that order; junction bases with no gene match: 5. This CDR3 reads CASSFDRESEAFF. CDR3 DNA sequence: TGCGCCAGCAGCTTTGACAGGGAAAGTGAAGCTTTCTTT.

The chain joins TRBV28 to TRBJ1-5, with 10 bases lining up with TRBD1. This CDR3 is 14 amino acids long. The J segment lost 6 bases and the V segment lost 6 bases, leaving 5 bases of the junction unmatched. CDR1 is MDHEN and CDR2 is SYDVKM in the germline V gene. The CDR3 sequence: CASRIGQGGQPQHF. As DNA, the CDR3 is TGTGCCAGCAGGATAGGACAGGGGGGTCAGCCCCAGCATTTT.

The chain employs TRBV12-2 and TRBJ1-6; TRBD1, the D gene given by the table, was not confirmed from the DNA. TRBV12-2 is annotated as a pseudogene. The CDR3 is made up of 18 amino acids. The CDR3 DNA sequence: TGTGCAAGTCGCTTAGTCTTACCGCTCAGGGCTGCAAGTTCACCCCTCCACTTT. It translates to CASRLVLPLRAASSPLHF.

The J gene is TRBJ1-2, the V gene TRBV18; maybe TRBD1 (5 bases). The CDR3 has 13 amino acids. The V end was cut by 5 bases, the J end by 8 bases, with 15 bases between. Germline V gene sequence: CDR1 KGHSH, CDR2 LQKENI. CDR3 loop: CASSNQGPRGYTF. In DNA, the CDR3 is TGTGCCAGCTCAAATCAGGGTCCGCGCGGCTACACCTTC.

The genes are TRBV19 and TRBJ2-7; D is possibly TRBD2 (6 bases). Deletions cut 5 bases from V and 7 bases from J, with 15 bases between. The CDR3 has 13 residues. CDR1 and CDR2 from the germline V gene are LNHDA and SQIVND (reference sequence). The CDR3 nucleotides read TGTGCCAGTAGTTCCGGGGGACTCTGGGAGCAGTACTTC. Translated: CASSSGGLWEQYF.

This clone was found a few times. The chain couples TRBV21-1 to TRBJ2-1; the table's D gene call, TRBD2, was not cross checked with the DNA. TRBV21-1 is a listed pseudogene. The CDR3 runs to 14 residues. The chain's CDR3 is CASSCQVQEDEQFF. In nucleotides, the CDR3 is TGTGCCAGCTCGTGTCAGGTGCAGGAGGATGAGCAGTTCTTC.

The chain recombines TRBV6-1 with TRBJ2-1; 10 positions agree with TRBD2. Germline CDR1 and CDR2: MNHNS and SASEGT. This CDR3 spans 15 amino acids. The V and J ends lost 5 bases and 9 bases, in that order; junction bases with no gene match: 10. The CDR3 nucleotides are TGTGCCAGCAGTAGTAAGCGGGGGGGCCAGGGTGAGCAGTTCTTC. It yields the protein CASSSKRGGQGEQFF.